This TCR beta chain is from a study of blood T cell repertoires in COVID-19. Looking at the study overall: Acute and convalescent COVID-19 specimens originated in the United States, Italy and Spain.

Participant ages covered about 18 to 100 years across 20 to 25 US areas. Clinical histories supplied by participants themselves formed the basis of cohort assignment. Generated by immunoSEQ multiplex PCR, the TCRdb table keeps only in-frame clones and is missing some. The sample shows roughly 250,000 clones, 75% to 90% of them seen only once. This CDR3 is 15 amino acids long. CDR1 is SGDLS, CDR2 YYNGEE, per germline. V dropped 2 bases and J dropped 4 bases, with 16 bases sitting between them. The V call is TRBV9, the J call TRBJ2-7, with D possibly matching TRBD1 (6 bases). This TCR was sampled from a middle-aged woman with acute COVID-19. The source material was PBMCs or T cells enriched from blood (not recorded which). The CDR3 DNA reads TGTGCCAGCAGCGTTGGGGTAGGGACACTGTACGAGCAGTACTTC. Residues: CASSVGVGTLYEQYF.